Here is one T cell receptor beta chain with its context. This specimen comes from a study of blood T cell repertoires in COVID-19. Study-level background: From the United States, Italy and Spain came samples of acute and convalescent COVID-19. In each case, the material was cDNA or gDNA derived from T cells, B-cell-depleted T cells, or PBMCs.

Per the original data handling: Estimation of nucleated cell counts relied on the amplification of reference gene primers. Assay used: immunoSEQ multiplex PCR; TCRdb lists only in-frame clones, some missing. That table supplies the V and J calls and clone size; D and trimming were determined from the DNA. Seen here are 35,000 to 50,000 clones, roughly 91% observed once, and the top ten hold 4.5% to 5%. Germline CDR1 reads SGHAT; CDR2 reads FQNNGV. The CDR3 contains 14 residues. V lost 5 bases and J lost 0, with 10 bases in between. The chain joins TRBV11-2 to TRBJ1-2, with D perhaps TRBD1 (6 bases). Material for sequencing was peripheral blood. The TCR sequence derives from a human donor in a cohort sampled during active COVID-19. In DNA, the CDR3 is TGTGCCAGCAGCAGTGGGACATCTAACTATGGCTACACCTTC. This encodes CASSSGTSNYGYTF.